One T cell receptor (beta chain) is described in this entry. What it recognizes is unknown. A junction boundary mismatches the germline segment, possibly from a read error. Per germline, CDR1 SQVTM and CDR2 ANQGSEA. This CDR3 comprises 14 residues. This sample is part of a study of Graves' ophthalmopathy and Graves' hyperthyroidism. RNA transcripts provided the template for amplifying TCR beta CDR3 regions. RT-PCR with HTBI primers came first, then second-round multiplex PCR. TCRdb re-called the multiplex PCR reads with MiXCR, one entry per CDR3 protein. The table records around 1,200,000 distinct CDR3 sequences, less than 45% of them present only once. General study findings and limits: Among expanded thyroid clonotypes above 0.001 frequency, most also occurred in blood. Ophthalmopathy was separated from stable hyperthyroidism by a 13-signature model with roughly 91% sensitivity and over 70% specificity.

The sequence was obtained from an adult man with Graves' hyperthyroidism. The chain uses TRBV29-1 and TRBJ2-7; 7 nucleotides match TRBD1. Sequencing was carried out using peripheral blood or thyroid tissue (not recorded which). The CDR3 reads CSVQDRASSYEQYF. In nucleotides, the CDR3 is TGCAGCGTTCAAGACAGGGCCAGCTCCTACGAGCAGTACTTC.